Given below is one T cell receptor beta chain in context. As yet, its antigen is unknown. This entry comes from a study of T-cell reconstitution after alpha-beta-depleted transplantation in children. Whole-study results and caveats: At around two months after transplant, the alpha-beta T cells were reportedly derived from several hundred expanded clones that came from non-depleted graft cells. Some patients' high day-60 TCRbeta diversity was attributed to recipient cells surviving conditioning.

Library preparation (for TCRbeta) was performed with unique molecular identifiers. TCRdb re-called the PCR reads with MiXCR, one entry per CDR3 protein. The repertoire holds about 830,000 distinct CDR3 sequences, roughly 16% seen once, with 5% in the top ten. The germline V and J ends were trimmed by 1 base and 9 bases, with 18 bases remaining between them. Germline V gene sequence: CDR1 KGHSH, CDR2 LQKENI. The CDR3 has 15 residues. The chain combines TRBV18 with TRBJ2-5; D unresolved. The sequence was obtained from a male patient between 5 and 17 years old who had a stem cell transplant for acute lymphoblastic leukemia, so the T cells may come from the graft donor. The sequencing here drew on PBMCs, mostly from graft donor cells, taken 360 days after TCRalphabeta/CD19-depleted stem cell transplant. DNA of the CDR3: TGTGCCAGCTCACCACAGGTCGCCCGGGTTGGATCCCAGTACTTC. It specifies CASSPQVARVGSQYF.